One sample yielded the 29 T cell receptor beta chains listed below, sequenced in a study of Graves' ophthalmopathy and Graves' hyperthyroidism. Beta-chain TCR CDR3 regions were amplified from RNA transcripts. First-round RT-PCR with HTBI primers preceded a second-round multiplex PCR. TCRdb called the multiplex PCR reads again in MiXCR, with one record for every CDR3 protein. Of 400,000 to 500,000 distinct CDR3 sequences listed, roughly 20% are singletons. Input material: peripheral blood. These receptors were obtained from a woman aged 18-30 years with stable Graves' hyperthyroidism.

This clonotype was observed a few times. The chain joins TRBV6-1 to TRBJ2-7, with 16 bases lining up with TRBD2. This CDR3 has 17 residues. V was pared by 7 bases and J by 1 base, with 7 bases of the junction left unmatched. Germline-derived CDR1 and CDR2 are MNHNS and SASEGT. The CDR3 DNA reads TGTGCCAGCACCAGGACGGGACTAGCGGGGGGGTCCTACGAGCAGTACTTC. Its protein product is CASTRTGLAGGSYEQYF.

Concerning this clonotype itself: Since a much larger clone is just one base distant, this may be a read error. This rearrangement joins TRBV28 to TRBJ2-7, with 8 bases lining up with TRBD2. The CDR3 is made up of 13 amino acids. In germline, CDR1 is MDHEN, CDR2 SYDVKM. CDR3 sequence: CAVRGGVAYEQCF. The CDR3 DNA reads TGTGCCGTTCGGGGGGGTGTAGCGTACGAGCAGTGCTTC. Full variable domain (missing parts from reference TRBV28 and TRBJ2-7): DVKVTQSSRYLVKRTGEKVFLECVQDMDHENMFWYRQDPGLGLRLIYFSYDVKMKEKGDIPEGYSVSREKKERFSLILESASTNQTSMYLCAVRGGVAYEQCFGPGTRLTVT.

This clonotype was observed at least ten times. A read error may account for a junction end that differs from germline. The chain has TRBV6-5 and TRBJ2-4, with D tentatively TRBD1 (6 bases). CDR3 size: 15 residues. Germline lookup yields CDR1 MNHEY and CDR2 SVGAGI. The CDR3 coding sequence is TGTGCCAGCAGTTTAAAACAGGGTGCCAAAAACATTAAGTACTTC. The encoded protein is CASSLKQGAKNIKYF.

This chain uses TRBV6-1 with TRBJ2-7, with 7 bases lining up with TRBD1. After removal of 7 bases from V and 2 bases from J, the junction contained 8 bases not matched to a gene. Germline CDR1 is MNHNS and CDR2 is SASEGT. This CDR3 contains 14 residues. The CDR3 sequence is CASIKTTGTYEQYF. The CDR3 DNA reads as TGTGCCAGCATCAAGACGACAGGGACCTACGAGCAGTACTTC.

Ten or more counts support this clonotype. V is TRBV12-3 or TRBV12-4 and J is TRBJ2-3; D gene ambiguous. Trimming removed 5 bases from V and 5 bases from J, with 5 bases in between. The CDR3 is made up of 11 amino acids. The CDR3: CASSPGDTQYF. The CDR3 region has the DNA TGTGCCAGCAGTCCGGGAGATACGCAGTATTTT.

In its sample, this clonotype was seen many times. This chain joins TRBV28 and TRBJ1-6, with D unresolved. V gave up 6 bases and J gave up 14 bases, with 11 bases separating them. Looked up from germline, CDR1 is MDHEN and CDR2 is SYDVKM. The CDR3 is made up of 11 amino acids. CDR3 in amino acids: CASSSTRSLHF. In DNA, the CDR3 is TGTGCCAGCAGCTCAACCCGTTCCCTCCACTTT.

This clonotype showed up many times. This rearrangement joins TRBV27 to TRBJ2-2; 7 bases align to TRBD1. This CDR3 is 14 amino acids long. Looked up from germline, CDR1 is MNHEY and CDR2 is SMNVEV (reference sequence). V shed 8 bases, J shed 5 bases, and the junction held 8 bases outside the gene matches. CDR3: CASRKGARTGELFF. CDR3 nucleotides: TGTGCCAGCCGGAAGGGGGCTAGGACCGGGGAGCTGTTTTTT.

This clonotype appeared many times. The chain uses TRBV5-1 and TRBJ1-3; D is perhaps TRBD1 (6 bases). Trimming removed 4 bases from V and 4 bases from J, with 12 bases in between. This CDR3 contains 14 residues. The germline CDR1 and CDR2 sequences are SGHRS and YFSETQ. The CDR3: CASSPIQGGNTIYF. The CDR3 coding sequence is TGCGCCAGCAGCCCGATACAGGGCGGAAACACCATATATTTT.

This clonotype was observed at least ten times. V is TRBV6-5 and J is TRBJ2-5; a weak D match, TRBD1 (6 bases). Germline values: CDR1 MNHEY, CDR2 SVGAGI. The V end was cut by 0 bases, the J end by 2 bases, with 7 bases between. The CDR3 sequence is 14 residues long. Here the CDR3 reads CASSYSDRQETQYF. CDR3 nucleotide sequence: TGTGCCAGCAGTTACTCTGACAGGCAAGAGACCCAGTACTTC.

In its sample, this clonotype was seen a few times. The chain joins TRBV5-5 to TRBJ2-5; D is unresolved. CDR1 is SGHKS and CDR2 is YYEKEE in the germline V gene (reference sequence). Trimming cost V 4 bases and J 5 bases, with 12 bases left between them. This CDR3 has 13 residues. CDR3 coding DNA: TGTGCCAGCAGCCCACCCGCTTCGGAGACCCAGTACTTC. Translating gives CASSPPASETQYF.

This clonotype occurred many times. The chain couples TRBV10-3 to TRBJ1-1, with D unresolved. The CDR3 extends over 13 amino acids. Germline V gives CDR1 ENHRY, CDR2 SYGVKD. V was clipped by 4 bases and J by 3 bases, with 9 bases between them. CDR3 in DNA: TGTGCCATCAGTGTTAAACGGGACACTGAAGCTTTCTTT. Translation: CAISVKRDTEAFF.

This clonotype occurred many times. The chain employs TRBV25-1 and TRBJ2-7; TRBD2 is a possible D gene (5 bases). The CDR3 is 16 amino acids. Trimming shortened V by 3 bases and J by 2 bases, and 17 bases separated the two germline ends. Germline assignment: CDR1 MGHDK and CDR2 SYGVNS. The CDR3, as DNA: TGTGCCAGCAGTGACTTTAGCGAGACTATCGCCTACGAGCAGTACTTC. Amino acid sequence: CASSDFSETIAYEQYF.

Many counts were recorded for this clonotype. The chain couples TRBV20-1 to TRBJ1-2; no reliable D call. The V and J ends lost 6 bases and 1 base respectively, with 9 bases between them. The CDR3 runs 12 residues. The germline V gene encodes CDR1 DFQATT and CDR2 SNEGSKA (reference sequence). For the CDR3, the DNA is TGCAGTGCCCGGCCCTATAACTATGGCTACACCTTC. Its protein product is CSARPYNYGYTF.

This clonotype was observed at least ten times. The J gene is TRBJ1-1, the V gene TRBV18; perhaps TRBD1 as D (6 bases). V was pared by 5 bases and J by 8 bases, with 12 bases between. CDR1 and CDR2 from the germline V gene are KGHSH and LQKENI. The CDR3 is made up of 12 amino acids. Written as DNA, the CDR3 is TGTGCCAGCTCATTGCCCGACAGGGAAGCTTTCTTT. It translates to CASSLPDREAFF.

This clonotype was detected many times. DNA for the CDR3: TGTGCCAGCAGGGGTACGGGTGGGTATGGCTACACCTTC. Its protein product is CASRGTGGYGYTF. This chain links TRBV2 with TRBJ1-2, with no clear D. CDR1 is SNHLY and CDR2 is FYNNEI in the germline V gene. Trimming removed 6 bases from V and 5 bases from J, with 13 bases in between. This CDR3 contains 13 residues.

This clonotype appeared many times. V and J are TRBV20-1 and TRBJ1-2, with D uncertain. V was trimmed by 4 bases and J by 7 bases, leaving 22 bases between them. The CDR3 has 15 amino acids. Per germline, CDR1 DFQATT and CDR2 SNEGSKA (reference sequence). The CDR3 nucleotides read TGCAGTGCTATTCCCCCACCCTCGAGAACCAGTGGCTACACCTTC. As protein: CSAIPPPSRTSGYTF.

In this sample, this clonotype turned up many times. The CDR3 reads CASSVGHTGQETQYF. CDR3 sequence (DNA): TGTGCCAGCAGCGTAGGACACACAGGACAAGAGACCCAGTACTTC. J is TRBJ2-5 and V is TRBV9; possible D gene TRBD1, 5 bases. V was trimmed by 0 bases and J by 2 bases, leaving 11 bases between them. The CDR3 has 15 amino acids. Germline V CDR1 and CDR2: SGDLS, YYNGEE.

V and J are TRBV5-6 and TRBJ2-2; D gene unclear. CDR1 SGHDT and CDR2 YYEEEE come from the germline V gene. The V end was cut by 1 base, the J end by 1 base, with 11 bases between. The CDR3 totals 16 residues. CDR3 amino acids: CASSLFGSRNTGELFF. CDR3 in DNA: TGTGCCAGCAGCTTGTTCGGCAGCCGGAACACCGGGGAGCTGTTTTTT.

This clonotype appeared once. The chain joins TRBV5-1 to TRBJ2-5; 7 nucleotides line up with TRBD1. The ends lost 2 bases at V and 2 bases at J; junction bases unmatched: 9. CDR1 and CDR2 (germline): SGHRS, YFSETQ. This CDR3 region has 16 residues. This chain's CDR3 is CASSLLRDSTQETQYF. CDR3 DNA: TGCGCCAGCAGCTTACTCCGGGACAGCACTCAAGAGACCCAGTACTTC.

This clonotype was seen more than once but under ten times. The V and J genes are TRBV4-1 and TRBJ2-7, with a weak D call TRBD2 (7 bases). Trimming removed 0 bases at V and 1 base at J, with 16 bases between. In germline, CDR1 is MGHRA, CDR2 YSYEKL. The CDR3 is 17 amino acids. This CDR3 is CASSQDREGDISYEQYF. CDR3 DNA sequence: TGCGCCAGCAGCCAAGATAGGGAGGGGGACATATCCTACGAGCAGTACTTC.

The CDR3 reads CASSAGTGPAYEQYF. In DNA form, the CDR3 reads TGTGCCAGTAGCGCTGGGACAGGTCCCGCCTACGAGCAGTACTTC. The chain links TRBV19 to TRBJ2-7, with 8 bases matching TRBD1. The CDR3 length is 15 residues. V lost 6 bases, J lost 2 bases, and 9 bases stayed unmatched. CDR1 and CDR2 (germline): LNHDA, SQIVND (reference sequence).

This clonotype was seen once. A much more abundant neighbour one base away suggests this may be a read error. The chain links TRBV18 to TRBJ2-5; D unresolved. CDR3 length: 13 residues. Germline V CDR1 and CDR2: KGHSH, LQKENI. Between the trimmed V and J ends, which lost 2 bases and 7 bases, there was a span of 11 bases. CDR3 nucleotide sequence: TGTGCCAGCTCACCAGCGGTAGTGACGACCCAGTACTTC. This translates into CASSPAVVTTQYF.

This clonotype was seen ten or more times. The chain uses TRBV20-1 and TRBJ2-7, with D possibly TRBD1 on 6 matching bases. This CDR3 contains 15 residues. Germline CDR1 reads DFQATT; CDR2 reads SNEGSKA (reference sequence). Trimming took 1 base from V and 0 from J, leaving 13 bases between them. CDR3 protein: CSARAPDSYSYEQYF. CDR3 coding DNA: TGCAGTGCTAGAGCCCCGGACAGCTACTCCTACGAGCAGTACTTC.

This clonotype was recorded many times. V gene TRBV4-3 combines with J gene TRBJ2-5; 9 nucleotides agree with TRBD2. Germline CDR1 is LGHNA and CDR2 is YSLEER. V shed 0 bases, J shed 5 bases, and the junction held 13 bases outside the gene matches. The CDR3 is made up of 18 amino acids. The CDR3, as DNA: TGCGCCAGCAGCCAAGATCATGCGGGCCTAGCGGGAAGGGAGACCCAGTACTTC. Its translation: CASSQDHAGLAGRETQYF.

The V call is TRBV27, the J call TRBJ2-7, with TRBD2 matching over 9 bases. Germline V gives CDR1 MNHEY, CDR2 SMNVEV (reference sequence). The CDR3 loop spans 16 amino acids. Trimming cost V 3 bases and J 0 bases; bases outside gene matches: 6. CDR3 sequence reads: CASSFFGGRASYEQYF. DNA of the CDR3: TGTGCCAGCAGTTTTTTTGGCGGGAGGGCCTCCTACGAGCAGTACTTC.

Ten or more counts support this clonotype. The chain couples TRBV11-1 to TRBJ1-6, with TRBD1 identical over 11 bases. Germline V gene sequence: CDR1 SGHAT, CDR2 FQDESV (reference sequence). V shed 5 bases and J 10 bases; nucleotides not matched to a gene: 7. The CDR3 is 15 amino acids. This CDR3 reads CASSPGQGVGSPLHF. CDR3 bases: TGTGCCAGCAGCCCGGGACAGGGGGTAGGATCACCCCTCCACTTT.

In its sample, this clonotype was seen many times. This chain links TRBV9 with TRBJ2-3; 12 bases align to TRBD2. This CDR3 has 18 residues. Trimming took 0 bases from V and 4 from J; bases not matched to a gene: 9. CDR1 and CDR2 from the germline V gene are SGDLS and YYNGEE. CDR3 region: CASSVEATSGSVADTQYF. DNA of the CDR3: TGTGCCAGCAGCGTAGAGGCGACTAGCGGGAGCGTAGCAGATACGCAGTATTTT. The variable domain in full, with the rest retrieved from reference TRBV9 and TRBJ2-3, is DSGVTQTPKHLITATGQRVTLRCSPRSGDLSVYWYQQSLDQGLQFLIQYYNGEERAKGNILERFSAQQFPDLHSELNLSSLELGDSALYFCASSVEATSGSVADTQYFGPGTRLTVL.

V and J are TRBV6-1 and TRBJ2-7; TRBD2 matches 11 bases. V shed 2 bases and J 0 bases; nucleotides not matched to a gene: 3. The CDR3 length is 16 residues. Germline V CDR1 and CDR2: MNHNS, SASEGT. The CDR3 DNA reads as TGTGCCAGCAGTGAAATGGGGACTAGCGGCTCCTACGAGCAGTACTTC. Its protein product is CASSEMGTSGSYEQYF.

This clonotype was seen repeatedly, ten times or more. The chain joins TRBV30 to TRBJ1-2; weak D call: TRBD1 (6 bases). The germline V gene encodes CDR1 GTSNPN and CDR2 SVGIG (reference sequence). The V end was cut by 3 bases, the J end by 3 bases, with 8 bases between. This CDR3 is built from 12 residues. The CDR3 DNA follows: TGTGCCTGGAGGGACAGCTACTATGGCTACACCTTC. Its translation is CAWRDSYYGYTF.